These 20 T cell receptor beta chains were sequenced from one sample in a study of shared clonotypes between healthy human individuals. As defined, naive CD8 cells were CD45RO-negative and positively selected for CCR7, with terminally differentiated effector memory CD45RA+ cells excluded. Generated by immunoSEQ multiplex PCR, the TCRdb table keeps only in-frame clones and is missing some. The sample includes millions of clones, about 95% seen only once; the top ten take 0.85% to 1.2%. Sequencing was carried out using naive CD8+ T cells sorted from blood. The receptors shown here come from a man younger than 30 in good health.

The genes are TRBV5-6 and TRBJ2-5; 12 positions match TRBD2. J gave up 1 base and V 5 bases, and 3 bases lay outside the gene matches. Germline CDR1 and CDR2: SGHDT and YYEEEE. There are 15 residues in the CDR3. In nucleotides, the CDR3 is TGTGCCAGCAGACCTAGCGGGGGGGCCCAAGAGACCCAGTACTTC. Protein: CASRPSGGAQETQYF. Filled out from reference TRBV5-6 and TRBJ2-5, the complete variable domain reads DAGVTQSPTHLIKTRGQQVTLRCSPKSGHDTVSWYQQALGQGPQFIFQYYEEEERQRGNFPDRFSGHQFPNYSSELNVNALLLGDSALYLCASRPSGGAQETQYFGPGTRLLVL.

As to this clone: Other nucleotide sequences in the sample specify the same CDR3. The J gene is TRBJ2-3, the V gene TRBV9; D might be TRBD2 (7 bases). This CDR3 has 15 residues. The V gene lost 0 bases and the J gene lost 4 bases, with 12 bases spanning the gap. Germline V gene lookup returns CDR1 SGDLS and CDR2 YYNGEE. CDR3 loop: CASSVEGGSADTQYF. The DNA of the CDR3 is TGTGCCAGCAGCGTAGAGGGGGGGTCGGCAGATACGCAGTATTTT.

The V gene is TRBV9, the J gene TRBJ2-5, with TRBD1 matching 8 bases. V lost 3 bases and J lost 5; bases outside the gene matches: 15. The CDR3 is 17 amino acids. Germline V gene lookup returns CDR1 SGDLS and CDR2 YYNGEE. The CDR3 DNA sequence: TGTGCCAGCAGCGCCTCCCCAGGGGGCGCGGGACGGGAGACCCAGTACTTC. This encodes CASSASPGGAGRETQYF.

This chain connects TRBV7-9 to TRBJ2-3; 10 nucleotides line up with TRBD2. CDR1 SEHNR and CDR2 FQNEAQ come from the germline V gene (reference sequence). The trim removed 4 bases at V and 6 bases at J, leaving 10 bases unmatched. The CDR3 spans 16 residues. CDR3 sequence reads: CASSSPAGGQSDTQYF. The CDR3 coding sequence is TGTGCCAGCAGCTCTCCAGCGGGAGGGCAAAGTGATACGCAGTATTTT.

This clone was seen a single time. The V call is TRBV28, the J call TRBJ2-3, with 9 bases identical to TRBD1. V shed 4 bases, J shed 1 base, and the junction held 6 bases outside the gene matches. This CDR3 is built from 16 residues. Germline loops: CDR1 MDHEN, CDR2 SYDVKM. CDR3 sequence (DNA): TGTGCCAGCAGTTCTTATGACAGGGGGGGCACAGATACGCAGTATTTT. Protein: CASSSYDRGGTDTQYF.

On this clone itself: This could be a read error, since a much larger clone is one nucleotide away. This chain joins TRBV4-1 and TRBJ2-7; 10 bases are a match to TRBD2. V lost 5 bases to trimming and J lost 2 bases; unmatched junction nucleotides: 6. Per the germline V gene, CDR1 is MGHRA and CDR2 is YSYEKL. This CDR3 is 15 amino acids long. CDR3 protein: CASSFLAGGPYEQYF. DNA for the CDR3: TGCGCCAGCAGCTTTTTAGCGGGAGGCCCCTACGAGCAGTACTTC.

The V and J genes are TRBV4-1 and TRBJ2-7, with 9 bases matching TRBD2. Germline loops: CDR1 MGHRA, CDR2 YSYEKL. This CDR3 region has 15 residues. The V segment lost 2 bases and the J segment 2 bases; nucleotides outside the gene matches: 4. CDR3 sequence reads: CASSQLAGAAYEQYF. The CDR3 bases are TGCGCCAGCAGCCAATTAGCGGGGGCCGCCTACGAGCAGTACTTC.

This clone has a single count. Other DNA sequences in this specimen translate into the identical CDR3. The chain uses TRBV7-9 and TRBJ2-3; TRBD2 matches at 12 bases. CDR3 length: 16 amino acids. CDR1 and CDR2 (germline): SEHNR, FQNEAQ (reference sequence). V gave up 2 bases and J gave up 2 bases; unmatched junction bases: 2. The CDR3 is CASSLLAGGNTDTQYF. CDR3 DNA: TGTGCCAGCAGCTTACTAGCGGGGGGGAACACAGATACGCAGTATTTT. The full variable domain, completed using reference TRBV7-9 and TRBJ2-3, is DTGVSQNPRHKITKRGQNVTFRCDPISEHNRLYWYRQTLGQGPEFLTYFQNEAQLEKSRLLSDRFSAERPKGSFSTLEIQRTEQGDSAMYLCASSLLAGGNTDTQYFGPGTRLTVL.

The chain employs TRBV21-1 and TRBJ2-3; the table gives TRBD2 as D, unverified against the DNA. TRBV21-1 represents a pseudogene. The CDR3 runs 14 residues. CDR3 region: CASSKRRGTDTQYF. The CDR3 DNA reads TGTGCCAGCAGCAAGCGGCGGGGCACAGATACGCAGTATTTT.

About this clone: Relative to the germline gene, one junction end is altered; a read error may explain this. The chain has TRBV28 and TRBJ2-1; 8 positions agree with TRBD2. The CDR3 runs to 16 residues. The germline gives CDR1 MDHEN, CDR2 SYDVKM. The CDR3: CASSLSTGGAYNEQFF. The CDR3 nucleotides are TGTGCCAGCAGCTTATCTACGGGGGGGGCCTACAATGAGCAGTTCTTC.

Comment on this clone: This same CDR3 is encoded by further DNA sequences in the sample. The chain joins TRBV10-3 to TRBJ2-5, with 10 nucleotides matching TRBD2. The CDR3 consists of 17 residues. Losses at the gene ends were 4 bases for V and 7 bases for J; bases not matched to a gene: 15. Looked up from germline, CDR1 is ENHRY and CDR2 is SYGVKD. CDR3: CAISGGIAGGLGGTQYF. CDR3 DNA: TGTGCCATCAGTGGGGGGATAGCGGGAGGACTTGGTGGGACCCAGTACTTC.

Concerning this clone itself: This specimen includes other DNA sequences encoding the same CDR3. The rearrangement uses TRBV4-1 and TRBJ1-5; D is ambiguous. The V gene's germline CDR1 is MGHRA and CDR2 YSYEKL. CDR3 length: 13 residues. V lost 0 bases and J lost 4, with 4 bases in between. The CDR3: CASSQDGNQPQHF. In DNA form, the CDR3 reads TGCGCCAGCAGCCAAGATGGTAATCAGCCCCAGCATTTT.

The chain combines TRBV9 with TRBJ1-4; D gene ambiguous. The CDR3 extends over 17 amino acids. Germline V CDR1 and CDR2: SGDLS, YYNGEE. Trimming pared 4 bases from V and 5 bases from J, leaving 21 bases between. The CDR3 DNA reads as TGTGCCAGCAGCCCCGGGAGGGCAGGAGAAGGGAATGAAAAACTGTTTTTT. Encoded protein: CASSPGRAGEGNEKLFF.

With regard to this clone: Other nucleotide sequences from this sample produce the same CDR3. The chain couples TRBV5-6 to TRBJ1-1; D gene uncertain. CDR1 is SGHDT and CDR2 is YYEEEE in the germline V gene. V gave up 2 bases and J gave up 4 bases, with 6 bases separating them. This CDR3 has 12 residues. For the CDR3, the DNA is TGTGCCAGCAGCTTAGGCAGCACTGAAGCTTTCTTT. Translating gives CASSLGSTEAFF.

The chain employs TRBV7-9 and TRBJ2-5; 8 bases match TRBD2. V shed 1 base and J 4 bases; nucleotides not matched to a gene: 5. Germline CDR1 is SEHNR and CDR2 is FQNEAQ (reference sequence). The CDR3 sequence is 15 residues long. CDR3 nucleotide sequence: TGTGCCAGCAGCTTAGTAGCGGGGTCTGGAGAGACCCAGTACTTC. Protein: CASSLVAGSGETQYF.

V gene TRBV4-2 combines with J gene TRBJ2-3; 10 bases align to TRBD2. The V segment lost 3 bases and the J segment 0 bases; nucleotides outside the gene matches: 3. The germline gives CDR1 LGHNA, CDR2 YNFKEQ. This CDR3 contains 16 residues. CDR3 in amino acids: CASSHLSGGSTDTQYF. The DNA of the CDR3 is TGTGCCAGCAGCCACCTTAGCGGGGGGAGCACAGATACGCAGTATTTT.

V is TRBV27 and J is TRBJ2-2, with 9 bases lining up with TRBD1. This CDR3 is 15 amino acids long. Germline CDR1 and CDR2: MNHEY and SMNVEV (reference sequence). In DNA, the CDR3 is TGTGCTTCAAGGGGGACAGGGTTATCGACCGGGGAGCTGTTTTTT. It is translated as CASRGTGLSTGELFF.

V gene TRBV4-3 combines with J gene TRBJ2-7; 8 bases agree with TRBD2. Germline V gene lookup returns CDR1 LGHNA and CDR2 YSLEER. CDR3 length: 15 amino acids. The V segment lost 6 bases and the J segment 1 base; nucleotides outside the gene matches: 8. The CDR3 sequence: CASSRVLAASYEQYF. The DNA for the CDR3 is TGCGCCAGCAGTCGTGTACTAGCGGCTTCCTACGAGCAGTACTTC.

This chain joins TRBV6-1 and TRBJ1-1, with D hard to call. This CDR3 is 15 amino acids long. The germline CDR1 and CDR2 sequences are MNHNS and SASEGT. V was pared by 0 bases and J by 2 bases, with 10 bases between. The CDR3 sequence is CASSEAYGDNTEAFF. CDR3 nucleotide sequence: TGTGCCAGCAGTGAAGCGTACGGGGATAACACTGAAGCTTTCTTT.

The CDR3 protein is CASSEVGWDEQFF. In DNA, the CDR3 is TGCGCCAGCAGTGAGGTGGGGTGGGATGAGCAGTTCTTC. The V gene is TRBV10-2, the J gene TRBJ2-1; no firm D call. CDR1 is WSHSY, CDR2 SAAADI, per germline. Deletions cut 2 bases from V and 8 bases from J, with 10 bases between. This CDR3 has 13 residues.